Listed here are 16 T cell receptor beta chains from one sample, sequenced in a study of T cells and copy number aberrations in small-cell lung cancer. The data were produced by immunoSEQ multiplex PCR, yet TCRdb's version contains in-frame clones alone and is incomplete. The table includes some 3,100 clones, about nine tenths detected once. Sequencing was performed on normal tissue next to the tumor. Receptors were obtained from a man in his forties or fifties with small cell lung cancer.

V is TRBV4-2 and J is TRBJ2-3; D ambiguous. The CDR3 totals 13 residues. Germline CDR1 and CDR2: LGHNA and YNFKEQ. Between the trimmed V and J ends, which lost 8 bases and 1 base, there was a span of 10 bases. CDR3 in DNA: TGTGCCAGCCGCGACCCAGGCACAGATACGCAGTATTTT. It codes for CASRDPGTDTQYF.

This rearrangement joins TRBV5-1 to TRBJ2-1; D possibly corresponds to TRBD2 (6 bases). V lost 6 bases to trimming and J lost 8 bases, with 27 bases between them. From germline, CDR1 is SGHRS and CDR2 YFSETQ. This CDR3 has 17 residues. In DNA form, the CDR3 reads TGCGCCAGCACCTTAAAAACCGGGACTCCCAAGGACGATGAGCAGTTCTTC. This sequence encodes CASTLKTGTPKDDEQFF.

In this sample, this clone turned up once. V gene TRBV7-2 combines with J gene TRBJ2-5; tentatively, D is TRBD2 (6 bases). Germline CDR1 reads SGHTA; CDR2 reads FQGNSA. Trimming removed 5 bases from V and 3 bases from J, with 13 bases in between. This CDR3 is built from 14 residues. The CDR3 bases are TGTGCCAGCAGCCCTGACTGGGGGGAAGAGACCCAGTACTTC. It codes for CASSPDWGEETQYF.

This chain connects TRBV2 to TRBJ1-2, with D unresolved. CDR1 SNHLY and CDR2 FYNNEI come from the germline V gene. The CDR3 runs 12 residues. V dropped 2 bases and J dropped 4 bases, with 5 bases sitting between them. Written as DNA, the CDR3 is TGTGCCAGCAGTGAACACGCCTATGGCTACACCTTC. Amino acid sequence: CASSEHAYGYTF.

The chain recombines TRBV6-5 with TRBJ1-1; perhaps TRBD1 as D (5 bases). This CDR3 region has 11 residues. Germline loops: CDR1 MNHEY, CDR2 SVGAGI. The V gene lost 10 bases and the J gene lost 4 bases, with 10 bases spanning the gap. The CDR3 nucleotides read TGTGCCACAGGGAGGGGCACTGAAGCTTTCTTT. It specifies CATGRGTEAFF.

This clone was observed a few times. V is TRBV11-1 and J is TRBJ1-1, with D unresolved. This CDR3 has 12 residues. Trimming removed 5 bases at V and 2 bases at J, with 6 bases between. Per the germline V gene, CDR1 is SGHAT and CDR2 is FQDESV (reference sequence). CDR3 region: CASSGFNTEAFF. The DNA for the CDR3 is TGTGCCAGCAGCGGTTTTAACACTGAAGCTTTCTTT.

This chain links TRBV6-1 with TRBJ1-5; TRBD1 matches 9 bases. Looked up from germline, CDR1 is MNHNS and CDR2 is SASEGT. The CDR3 is 15 residues long. With V trimmed by 4 bases and J by 1 base, 2 bases remained unmatched. CDR3: CASSGDRASNQPQHF. In DNA, the CDR3 is TGTGCCAGCAGTGGGGACAGGGCAAGCAATCAGCCCCAGCATTTT.

The J gene is TRBJ1-1, the V gene TRBV6-1, with unresolved D. The length of the CDR3 is 14 residues. V gave up 1 base and J gave up 5 bases, with 11 bases separating them. Germline V gives CDR1 MNHNS, CDR2 SASEGT. CDR3 sequence reads: CASSEGRRATEAFF. The CDR3, as DNA: TGTGCCAGCAGTGAAGGACGGCGGGCGACTGAAGCTTTCTTT.

The chain recombines TRBV30 with TRBJ2-6; D unclear. V dropped 7 bases and J dropped 0 bases, with 10 bases sitting between them. Germline CDR1 GTSNPN, CDR2 SVGIG (reference sequence). The CDR3 has 14 amino acids. The CDR3 DNA follows: TGTGCCTCACTGAAAGGCTCTGGGGCCAACGTCCTGACTTTC. Amino acids: CASLKGSGANVLTF.

The chain joins TRBV19 to TRBJ1-5; 7 bases are shared with TRBD1. The germline V gene encodes CDR1 LNHDA and CDR2 SQIVND (reference sequence). The length of the CDR3 is 15 residues. Trimming cost V 5 bases and J 3 bases; bases outside gene matches: 7. CDR3 sequence (DNA): TGTGCCAGTAGTGACTCAGGGGGGGTCAATCAGCCCCAGCATTTT. Amino acid sequence: CASSDSGGVNQPQHF.

The chain carries TRBV10-1 and TRBJ2-2, with D unresolved. CDR3 length: 13 residues. The V and J ends lost 5 bases and 1 base respectively, with 5 bases between them. CDR1 is WNHNN, CDR2 SYGVQD, per germline (reference sequence). CDR3 DNA: TGCGCCAGCAGTTTCAGGAACACCGGGGAGCTGTTTTTT. This codes for CASSFRNTGELFF.

The gene calls are TRBV6-1 and TRBJ1-5; tentative D call: TRBD1 (6 bases). Looked up from germline, CDR1 is MNHNS and CDR2 is SASEGT. The V end was cut by 3 bases, the J end by 0 bases, with 15 bases between. The CDR3 runs to 17 residues. The CDR3 sequence is CASSEIRTVYSNQPQHF. The CDR3 coding sequence is TGTGCCAGCAGTGAGATACGGACAGTTTATAGCAATCAGCCCCAGCATTTT.

This chain links TRBV11-2 with TRBJ1-5, with TRBD1 as a possible D gene (5 bases). The length of the CDR3 is 13 residues. The germline V gene has CDR1 SGHAT and CDR2 FQNNGV. V lost 5 bases and J lost 7, with 12 bases in between. The DNA for the CDR3 is TGTGCCAGCAGCCAAGGGACGGGCCAGCCCCAGCATTTT. Amino acid sequence: CASSQGTGQPQHF.

The chain recombines TRBV30 with TRBJ2-7; tentatively, D is TRBD2 (6 bases). Germline assignment: CDR1 GTSNPN and CDR2 SVGIG (reference sequence). The CDR3 runs 14 residues. Trimming removed 1 base at V and 2 bases at J, with 12 bases between. The CDR3 loop reads CAWSGGTRPYEQYF. CDR3 DNA sequence: TGTGCCTGGAGTGGGGGGACTCGCCCCTACGAGCAGTACTTC.

The CDR3 here is CATSSRPGQGSAEAFF. In nucleotides, the CDR3 is TGTGCCACCAGCTCCAGGCCGGGACAGGGGAGCGCTGAAGCTTTCTTT. The chain employs TRBV15 and TRBJ1-1; 10 bases line up with TRBD1. Germline assignment: CDR1 LNHNV and CDR2 YYDKDF (reference sequence). The J segment lost 6 bases and the V segment lost 5 bases, leaving 12 bases of the junction unmatched. CDR3 size: 16 residues.

V usage is TRBV2 and J usage is TRBJ2-1; no reliable D call. The CDR3 spans 12 residues. CDR1 is SNHLY and CDR2 is FYNNEI in the germline V gene. V was shortened by 8 bases and J by 12 bases, with 17 bases between the two germline ends. The CDR3, as DNA: TGTGCCAGCGGTCGGATGGACGGTAGGCAGTTCTTC. Residues: CASGRMDGRQFF.